This T cell receptor (beta chain) is from a study of T cell responses to AZD1222 COVID-19 vaccine. Study results and limitations: Most donors were white British and more were female, and clonal diversity was possibly underestimated. Spike regions recognized by vaccine-associated CD4 TCRs spanned the protein, led by 160-218 and 743-854.

Turning to this clone: Antigen: not known.

Germline V CDR1 and CDR2: SGDLS, YYNGEE. This CDR3 spans 14 amino acids. The junction had 4 bases not matched to a gene; V was cut back by 0 bases and J by 4 bases. Clones were read by immunoSEQ multiplex PCR, and TCRdb kept only the in-frame ones, dropping some. The table includes about 94,000 clones, about 88% detected once. The material sequenced was peripheral blood, taken on day 0 of AZD1222 vaccination. The receptor was isolated from an adult in good health. The rearrangement joins TRBV9 to TRBJ2-7, with 7 nucleotides matching TRBD1. CDR3: CASSVAGTEYEQYF. Written as DNA, the CDR3 is TGTGCCAGCAGCGTAGCGGGGACAGAGTACGAGCAGTACTTC.